The 29 T cell receptor beta chains reported below all come from one sample, sequenced in a study of CD8 T cells in ankylosing spondylitis. The antigens of these receptors remain unknown. One entry per CDR3 protein, called by TCRdb with MiXCR from the 5' RACE reads. The sample consists of around 450,000 distinct CDR3 sequences, 26% of them appearing once. General study findings and limits: It appeared that ankylosing spondylitis blood was characterized by a TCR beta motif of fewer than 10 highly homologous variants.

The sequencing sample was made of blood, either unsorted or a sorted T cell fraction (not recorded which). The receptors come from a male donor with ankylosing spondylitis.

A few counts support this clonotype. The genes are TRBV29-1 and TRBJ2-1; 10 nucleotides line up with TRBD2. The length of the CDR3 is 16 residues. Germline-derived CDR1 and CDR2 are SQVTM and ANQGSEA. After removal of 0 bases from V and 4 bases from J, the junction contained 6 bases not matched to a gene. The CDR3 DNA sequence: TGCAGCGTTGAAGACGGAGCGGGAGGGTCTTACAATGAGCAGTTCTTC. As protein: CSVEDGAGGSYNEQFF.

The chain's CDR3 is CASSEAGGEQYF. The CDR3 region has the DNA TGTGCCAGCAGTGAAGCGGGGGGAGAGCAGTACTTC. The chain links TRBV2 to TRBJ2-7; weak D call: TRBD2 (6 bases). The V and J ends lost 0 bases and 7 bases respectively, with 7 bases between them. This CDR3 contains 12 residues. Germline V gene data show CDR1 as SNHLY and CDR2 as FYNNEI.

This clonotype was recorded a few times. The chain recombines TRBV24-1 with TRBJ2-5; D possibly matches TRBD1 or TRBD2 (5 bases each). Per the germline V gene, CDR1 is KGHDR and CDR2 is SFDVKD. CDR3 size: 15 residues. V lost 0 bases, J lost 5 bases, and 12 bases lay in between. CDR3 nucleotide sequence: TGTGCCACCAGTGATTTGCCCGGGGCCGAGGAGACCCAGTACTTC. Amino acids: CATSDLPGAEETQYF.

The rearrangement uses TRBV3-1 and TRBJ1-6; TRBD1 agrees at 8 bases. Germline lookup yields CDR1 LGHDT and CDR2 YNNKEL (reference sequence). The V gene end was trimmed by 1 base and the J gene end by 10 bases; junction bases not matched to a gene: 6. There are 15 residues in the CDR3. The chain's CDR3 is CASSQVTGEYSPLHF. The CDR3 nucleotides are TGTGCCAGCAGCCAAGTGACAGGGGAGTACTCACCCCTCCACTTT.

J is TRBJ2-1 and V is TRBV4-2; D possibly corresponds to TRBD1 (7 bases). This CDR3 has 18 amino acids. V lost 0 bases to trimming and J lost 8 bases, with 23 bases between them. Per the germline V gene, CDR1 is LGHNA and CDR2 is YNFKEQ. The CDR3: CASSQDPEGALAQDEQFF. CDR3 sequence (DNA): TGTGCCAGCAGCCAAGATCCGGAGGGGGCACTAGCCCAAGATGAGCAGTTCTTC.

The J gene is TRBJ1-2, the V gene TRBV7-9, with D tentatively TRBD1 (5 bases). The V end was cut by 5 bases, the J end by 5 bases, with 9 bases between. CDR3 length: 12 amino acids. Looked up from germline, CDR1 is SEHNR and CDR2 is FQNEAQ (reference sequence). The chain's CDR3 is CASSEDSYGYTF. The CDR3 coding sequence is TGTGCCAGCAGCGAAGACAGTTATGGCTACACCTTC.

There are a few counts of this clonotype. The chain joins TRBV12-3 or TRBV12-4 to TRBJ1-5; TRBD1 agrees at 10 bases. V shed 5 bases, J shed 2 bases, and the junction held 12 bases outside the gene matches. The CDR3 totals 18 residues. Here the CDR3 reads CASSPDRGTIVGNQPQHF. CDR3 nucleotide sequence: TGTGCCAGCAGTCCGGACAGGGGGACGATAGTGGGCAATCAGCCCCAGCATTTT.

The chain carries TRBV9 and TRBJ2-7; TRBD2 might be the D (6 bases). The germline CDR1 and CDR2 sequences are SGDLS and YYNGEE. The CDR3 covers 14 residues. Deletions cut 0 bases from V and 3 bases from J, with 10 bases between. CDR3 sequence (DNA): TGTGCCAGCAGCGTAGATGGGACTCGCTACGAGCAGTACTTC. Protein sequence: CASSVDGTRYEQYF.

This clonotype was found a few times. This chain uses TRBV5-6 with TRBJ2-7; TRBD2 aligns across 7 bases. V lost 0 bases, J lost 0 bases, and 6 bases stayed unmatched. This CDR3 comprises 16 residues. CDR1 is SGHDT, CDR2 YYEEEE, per germline. The CDR3 DNA follows: TGTGCCAGCAGCTTGGCGGGCGGACTAGTCTCCTACGAGCAGTACGTC. This codes for CASSLAGGLVSYEQYV.

At least ten counts were recorded for this clonotype. Here the CDR3 reads CASSLRQGGTGELFF. The CDR3 DNA is TGTGCCAGCAGCTTACGACAGGGAGGCACCGGGGAGCTGTTTTTT. This chain joins TRBV7-9 and TRBJ2-2; D is possibly TRBD1 (7 bases). Trimming removed 2 bases from V and 4 bases from J, with 11 bases in between. This CDR3 region has 15 residues. Germline assignment: CDR1 SEHNR and CDR2 FQNEAQ (reference sequence).

The chain carries TRBV2 and TRBJ1-5; D gene ambiguous. The germline V and J ends were trimmed by 4 bases and 1 base, with 11 bases remaining between them. Germline CDR1 and CDR2: SNHLY and FYNNEI. The CDR3 consists of 15 residues. CDR3 loop: CASSGALGSNQPQHF. Here the CDR3 DNA reads TGTGCCAGCAGTGGGGCGCTTGGGAGCAATCAGCCCCAGCATTTT.

This clonotype was observed a few times. The chain employs TRBV15 and TRBJ2-5; TRBD1 matches at 7 bases. The V gene's germline CDR1 is LNHNV and CDR2 YYDKDF (reference sequence). The CDR3 has 13 residues. V gave up 4 bases and J gave up 5 bases; unmatched junction bases: 4. The CDR3: CATSIGQAETQYF. CDR3 nucleotide sequence: TGTGCCACCAGCATTGGACAGGCCGAGACCCAGTACTTC.

V and J are TRBV12-3 or TRBV12-4 and TRBJ2-3; no clear D. The V end was cut by 6 bases, the J end by 2 bases, with 15 bases between. This CDR3 is 15 amino acids long. CDR3 bases: TGTGCCAGCAGACCCTCTGCGGCTCACACAGATACGCAGTATTTT. Amino acid sequence: CASRPSAAHTDTQYF.

This clonotype was seen a few times. The V call is TRBV20-1, the J call TRBJ2-1; D unclear. The ends were cut back, 4 bases at V and 7 bases at J, with 5 bases in the middle. Germline V lookup: CDR1 DFQATT, CDR2 SNEGSKA (reference sequence). This CDR3 is built from 10 residues. Here the CDR3 reads CSANRNEQFF. DNA for the CDR3: TGCAGTGCTAATAGGAATGAGCAGTTCTTC.

This clonotype has more than one count but fewer than ten. V and J are TRBV7-6 and TRBJ2-1; 8 bases align to TRBD2. Germline V CDR1 and CDR2: SGHVS, FNYEAQ. The CDR3 runs 16 residues. Germline trimming cut 1 base from V and 1 base from J; bases unmatched to any gene: 3. CDR3: CASSLDLAGSYNEQFF. CDR3 nucleotides: TGTGCCAGCAGCTTAGATCTAGCGGGTTCCTACAATGAGCAGTTCTTC.

This chain links TRBV7-2 with TRBJ2-1; D is possibly TRBD1 (6 bases). V was shortened by 5 bases and J by 6 bases, with 17 bases between the two germline ends. Germline loops: CDR1 SGHTA, CDR2 FQGNSA. This CDR3 region has 15 residues. The DNA of the CDR3 is TGTGCCAGCAGCCCCAGGGGTCCCGGAGTCAATGAGCAGTTCTTC. Amino acid sequence: CASSPRGPGVNEQFF. The variable domain in full, with the rest retrieved from reference TRBV7-2 and TRBJ2-1, is GAGVSQSPSNKVTEKGKDVELRCDPISGHTALYWYRQSLGQGLEFLIYFQGNSAPDKSGLPSDRFSAERTGGSVSTLTIQRTQQEDSAVYLCASSPRGPGVNEQFFGPGTRLTVL.

V usage is TRBV5-6 and J usage is TRBJ2-2; D perhaps matches TRBD1 (6 bases). V was trimmed by 2 bases and J by 7 bases, leaving 12 bases between them. This CDR3 spans 14 amino acids. Germline assignment: CDR1 SGHDT and CDR2 YYEEEE. The CDR3 sequence: CASSFRRGGGELFF. DNA of the CDR3: TGTGCCAGCAGCTTTCGCAGGGGCGGCGGGGAGCTGTTTTTT.

This clonotype came up a few times. J is TRBJ1-1 and V is TRBV25-1; 7 bases are a match to TRBD1. CDR3 size: 12 residues. Germline values: CDR1 MGHDK, CDR2 SYGVNS. With 4 bases clipped from V and 9 bases from J, the junction kept 5 bases outside the gene matches. CDR3 residues: CASSGPGQQAFF. Here the CDR3 DNA reads TGTGCCAGCAGTGGCCCGGGACAGCAAGCTTTCTTT.

This clonotype has a handful of counts. The V gene is TRBV2, the J gene TRBJ1-5; 7 positions agree with TRBD1. This CDR3 spans 13 amino acids. The junction had 1 base not matched to a gene; V was cut back by 2 bases and J by 6 bases. Germline values: CDR1 SNHLY, CDR2 FYNNEI. The CDR3 spells CASSEYRGQPQHF. The CDR3 bases are TGTGCCAGCAGTGAATACAGGGGTCAGCCCCAGCATTTT.

This clonotype was counted between two and nine times. V is TRBV3-1 and J is TRBJ1-2; no clear D. The ends were cut back, 4 bases at V and 4 bases at J, with 16 bases in the middle. The CDR3 is 15 residues long. Germline V gene lookup returns CDR1 LGHDT and CDR2 YNNKEL (reference sequence). The CDR3 loop is CASSRNRALGYGYTF. The CDR3 region has the DNA TGTGCCAGCAGCCGAAATAGGGCCCTTGGCTATGGCTACACCTTC.

The J gene is TRBJ1-2, the V gene TRBV20-1, with D maybe TRBD1 (6 bases). The CDR3 is 15 amino acids. The V end was cut by 0 bases, the J end by 4 bases, with 15 bases between. The germline CDR1 and CDR2 sequences are DFQATT and SNEGSKA (reference sequence). Here the CDR3 DNA reads TGCAGTGCTAGAGATCTGGCAGGGGAAGGCTATGGCTACACCTTC. Protein sequence: CSARDLAGEGYGYTF.

This sequence joins TRBV9 and TRBJ2-1, with a weak D call TRBD1 (5 bases). V dropped 0 bases and J dropped 8 bases, with 12 bases sitting between them. The CDR3 sequence is 14 residues long. Per germline, CDR1 SGDLS and CDR2 YYNGEE. The CDR3 here is CASSVVQGRDEQFF. CDR3 nucleotide sequence: TGTGCCAGCAGCGTAGTCCAGGGAAGGGATGAGCAGTTCTTC.

This rearrangement joins TRBV20-1 to TRBJ2-1, with 7 positions matching TRBD2. Germline lookup yields CDR1 DFQATT and CDR2 SNEGSKA (reference sequence). The CDR3 has 17 amino acids. The V segment lost 6 bases and the J segment 0 bases; nucleotides outside the gene matches: 14. For the CDR3, the DNA is TGCAGTGCCGATCACCCCTTAGGCGGGAGCTCCTACAATGAGCAGTTCTTC. This encodes CSADHPLGGSSYNEQFF.

In this sample, this clonotype turned up many times. The chain recombines TRBV2 with TRBJ2-2, with 9 bases identical to TRBD1. The length of the CDR3 is 13 residues. Germline V gene lookup returns CDR1 SNHLY and CDR2 FYNNEI. Losses at the gene ends were 6 bases for V and 7 bases for J; bases not matched to a gene: 3. CDR3 sequence (DNA): TGTGCCAGCAGGGACAGGGGATACGGGGAGCTGTTTTTT. Protein product: CASRDRGYGELFF. The full variable domain, its missing parts supplied by reference TRBV2 and TRBJ2-2, is EPEVTQTPSHQVTQMGQEVILRCVPISNHLYFYWYRQILGQKVEFLVSFYNNEISEKSEIFDDQFSVERPDGSNFTLKIRSTKLEDSAMYFCASRDRGYGELFFGEGSRLTVL.

The rearrangement uses TRBV7-2 and TRBJ1-4; D gene ambiguous. Trimming cost V 5 bases and J 0 bases, with 7 bases left between them. Looked up from germline, CDR1 is SGHTA and CDR2 is FQGNSA. The CDR3 has 14 residues. CDR3 amino acids: CASSSSATNEKLFF. DNA of the CDR3: TGTGCCAGCAGCAGCAGTGCAACTAATGAAAAACTGTTTTTT. Filled out from reference TRBV7-2 and TRBJ1-4, the complete variable domain reads GAGVSQSPSNKVTEKGKDVELRCDPISGHTALYWYRQSLGQGLEFLIYFQGNSAPDKSGLPSDRFSAERTGGSVSTLTIQRTQQEDSAVYLCASSSSATNEKLFFGSGTQLSVL.

V usage is TRBV12-3 or TRBV12-4 and J usage is TRBJ1-1, with no clear D. This CDR3 has 13 amino acids. V gave up 3 bases and J gave up 6 bases, with 11 bases separating them. In DNA, the CDR3 is TGTGCCAGCAGTTTCGGCCGACACTCTGAAGCTTTCTTT. Protein product: CASSFGRHSEAFF.

This clonotype was seen a few times. This chain connects TRBV3-1 to TRBJ2-2, with D unclear. Trimming took 3 bases from V and 5 from J, leaving 4 bases between them. The CDR3 has 12 residues. From germline, CDR1 is LGHDT and CDR2 YNNKEL (reference sequence). CDR3 loop: CASSQGTGELFF. The DNA of the CDR3 is TGTGCCAGCAGCCAGGGGACCGGGGAGCTGTTTTTT. The entire variable domain, with the rest obtained from reference TRBV3-1 and TRBJ2-2, is as follows: DTAVSQTPKYLVTQMGNDKSIKCEQNLGHDTMYWYKQDSKKFLKIMFSYNNKELIINETVPNRFSPKSPDKAHLNLHINSLELGDSAVYFCASSQGTGELFFGEGSRLTVL.

There are a few counts of this clonotype. V gene TRBV20-1 combines with J gene TRBJ1-6, with D possibly matching TRBD1 (6 bases). CDR1 and CDR2 from the germline V gene are DFQATT and SNEGSKA (reference sequence). This CDR3 region has 13 residues. V was clipped by 7 bases and J by 7 bases, with 14 bases between them. Here the CDR3 DNA reads TGCAGTGGAGGGGGGACATCAAATTCACCCCTCCACTTT. It specifies CSGGGTSNSPLHF.

The V and J genes are TRBV20-1 and TRBJ2-5, with 10 nucleotides matching TRBD1. The CDR3 is made up of 14 amino acids. The junction had 4 bases not matched to a gene; V was cut back by 1 base and J by 5 bases. The germline CDR1 and CDR2 sequences are DFQATT and SNEGSKA (reference sequence). For the CDR3, the DNA is TGCAGTGCTAGAGTGACAGGGGGCCGGGAGACCCAGTACTTC. Protein product: CSARVTGGRETQYF.